This T cell receptor beta chain was identified in a study of CD8 T cells in Susac syndrome. Study-wide background: Of the sequenced Susac syndrome patients, over 5 had active disease and roughly eight were in remission.

V lost 4 bases, J lost 0 bases, and 17 bases lay in between. This CDR3 contains 17 residues. Germline V lookup: CDR1 SGHRS, CDR2 YFSETQ. RNA amounts of roughly 0.5 to 1 ug underwent reverse transcription with random hexamers. The method of amplification for TCR beta CDR3 was immunoSEQ multiplex PCR, covering 54 Vbeta and 13 Jbeta. TCRdb recomputed calls from the immunoSEQ multiplex PCR reads with MiXCR, one row per CDR3 protein. This table holds about 190,000 distinct CDR3 sequences, over 75% found once. The source of this sequence is a human donor with Susac syndrome. The genes are TRBV5-1 and TRBJ2-1; no clear D gene. The material sequenced was CD4+ T cells from PBMCs. The CDR3 DNA is TGCGCCAGCAGCACTTCCTGGGCAGCGAGCTCCTACAATGAGCAGTTCTTC. It codes for CASSTSWAASSYNEQFF.